This paragraph reports one T cell receptor beta chain. The data stem from a study of blood T cell repertoires in COVID-19. In the study overall: Sample material is recorded as cDNA or gDNA derived from T cells, B-cell-depleted T cells, or PBMCs.

Trimming removed 3 bases at V and 3 bases at J, with 11 bases between. This CDR3 contains 15 residues. CDR1 PRHDT and CDR2 FYEKMQ come from the germline V gene (reference sequence). Per the original data handling: From reference gene primer amplification, estimates of nucleated cell counts were derived. Generated by immunoSEQ multiplex PCR, the TCRdb table keeps only in-frame clones and is missing some. Clone size and V and J calls were adopted from that table, with D and trimming inferred from the DNA. The table lists some 100,000 clones, roughly 92% of them singletons. The specimen was peripheral blood. This sequence was found in a man in his fifties or sixties with acute or convalescent COVID-19. The rearrangement links TRBV13 to TRBJ1-4; a possible D gene is TRBD1 (5 bases). The CDR3 coding sequence is TGTGCCAGCAGCTTCCCCCGGACACCTAATGAAAAACTGTTTTTT. Encoded protein: CASSFPRTPNEKLFF.